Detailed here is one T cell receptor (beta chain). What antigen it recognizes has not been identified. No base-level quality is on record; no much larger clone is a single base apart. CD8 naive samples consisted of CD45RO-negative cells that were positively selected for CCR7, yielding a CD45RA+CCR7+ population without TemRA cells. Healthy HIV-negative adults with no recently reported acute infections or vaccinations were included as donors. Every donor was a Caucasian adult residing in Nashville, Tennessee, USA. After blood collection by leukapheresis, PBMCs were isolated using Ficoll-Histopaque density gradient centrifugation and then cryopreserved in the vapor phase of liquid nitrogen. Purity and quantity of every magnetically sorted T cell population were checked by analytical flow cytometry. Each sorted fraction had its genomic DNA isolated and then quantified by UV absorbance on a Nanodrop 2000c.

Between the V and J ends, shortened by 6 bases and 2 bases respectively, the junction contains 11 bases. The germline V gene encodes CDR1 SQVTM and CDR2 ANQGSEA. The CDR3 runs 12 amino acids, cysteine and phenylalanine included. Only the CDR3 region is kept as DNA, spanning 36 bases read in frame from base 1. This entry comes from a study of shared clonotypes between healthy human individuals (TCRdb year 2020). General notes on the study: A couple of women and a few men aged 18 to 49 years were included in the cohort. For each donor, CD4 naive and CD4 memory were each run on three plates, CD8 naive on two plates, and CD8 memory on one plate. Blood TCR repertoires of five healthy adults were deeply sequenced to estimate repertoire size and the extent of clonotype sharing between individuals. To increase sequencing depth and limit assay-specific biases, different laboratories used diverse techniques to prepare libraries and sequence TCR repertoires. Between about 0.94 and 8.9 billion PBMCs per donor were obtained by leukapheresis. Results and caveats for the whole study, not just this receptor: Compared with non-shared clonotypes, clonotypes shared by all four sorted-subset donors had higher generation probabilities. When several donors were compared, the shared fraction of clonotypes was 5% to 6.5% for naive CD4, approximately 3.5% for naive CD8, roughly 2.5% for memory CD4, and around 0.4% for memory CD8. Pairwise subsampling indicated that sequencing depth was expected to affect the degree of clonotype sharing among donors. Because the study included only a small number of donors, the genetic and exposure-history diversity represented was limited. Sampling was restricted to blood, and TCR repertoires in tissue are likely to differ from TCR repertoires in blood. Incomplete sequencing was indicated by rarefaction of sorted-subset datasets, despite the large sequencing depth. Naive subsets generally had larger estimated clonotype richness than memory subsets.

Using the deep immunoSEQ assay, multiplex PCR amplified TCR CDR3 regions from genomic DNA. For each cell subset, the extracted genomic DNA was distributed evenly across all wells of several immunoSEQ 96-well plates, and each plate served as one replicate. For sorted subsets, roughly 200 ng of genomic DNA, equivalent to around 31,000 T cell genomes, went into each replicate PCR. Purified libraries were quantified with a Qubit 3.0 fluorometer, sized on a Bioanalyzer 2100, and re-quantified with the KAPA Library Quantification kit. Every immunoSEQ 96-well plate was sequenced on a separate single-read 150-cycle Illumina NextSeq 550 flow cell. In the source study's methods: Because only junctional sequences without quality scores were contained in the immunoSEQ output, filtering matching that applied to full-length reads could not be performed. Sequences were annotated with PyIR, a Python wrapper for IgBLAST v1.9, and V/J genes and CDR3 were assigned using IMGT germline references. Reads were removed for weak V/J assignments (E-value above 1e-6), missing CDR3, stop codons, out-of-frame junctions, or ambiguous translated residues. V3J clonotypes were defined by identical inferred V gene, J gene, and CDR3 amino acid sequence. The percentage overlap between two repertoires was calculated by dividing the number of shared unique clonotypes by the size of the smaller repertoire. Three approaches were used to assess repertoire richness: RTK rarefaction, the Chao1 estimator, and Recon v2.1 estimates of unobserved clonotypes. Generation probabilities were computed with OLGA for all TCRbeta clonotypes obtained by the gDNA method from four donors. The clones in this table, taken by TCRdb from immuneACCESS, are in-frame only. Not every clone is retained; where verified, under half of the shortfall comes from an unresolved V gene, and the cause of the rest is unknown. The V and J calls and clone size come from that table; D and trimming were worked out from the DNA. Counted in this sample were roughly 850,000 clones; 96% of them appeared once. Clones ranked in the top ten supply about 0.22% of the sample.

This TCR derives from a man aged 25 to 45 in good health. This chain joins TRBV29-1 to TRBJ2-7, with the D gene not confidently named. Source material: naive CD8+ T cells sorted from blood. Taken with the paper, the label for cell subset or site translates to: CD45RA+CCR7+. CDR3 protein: CSVYLGTYEQYF. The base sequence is TGCAGCGTCTACTTAGGGACCTACGAGCAGTACTTC.